Following are 9 T cell receptor beta chains from one sample sequenced in a study of cytomegalovirus exposure and HLA in healthy donors. PCR involved 60 Vbeta and 13 Jbeta primers. The protocol was immunoSEQ multiplex PCR, while the TCRdb copy is restricted to in-frame clones and leaves out a portion. Of around 120,000 clones detected, around 76% appear once; the ten largest clones hold roughly a sixth. The sample taken for sequencing was PBMCs. These receptors were taken from a man aged 50 to 59 in good health and CMV-seropositive.

The genes are TRBV5-1 and TRBJ2-3, with 15 bases that match TRBD2. V shed 0 bases, J shed 3 bases, and the junction held 2 bases outside the gene matches. The CDR3 extends over 17 amino acids. Germline V gene data show CDR1 as SGHRS and CDR2 as YFSETQ. CDR3 in amino acids: CASSLGTSGRVTDTQYF. The CDR3 nucleotides are TGCGCCAGCAGCTTGGGGACTAGCGGGAGGGTGACAGATACGCAGTATTTT.

The chain carries TRBV19 and TRBJ2-3, with D perhaps TRBD2 (6 bases). V lost 6 bases to trimming and J lost 1 base, with 14 bases between them. CDR3 length: 15 amino acids. Germline CDR1 LNHDA, CDR2 SQIVND (reference sequence). The CDR3 nucleotides read TGTGCCAGTAGCCGATCTAGCGTAGGCACAGATACGCAGTATTTT. Amino acid sequence: CASSRSSVGTDTQYF.

The V and J genes are TRBV11-3 and TRBJ2-3; 7 nucleotides align to TRBD2. There are 14 residues in the CDR3. The V gene's germline CDR1 is SGHNT and CDR2 YENEEA. The V and J ends lost 6 bases and 0 bases, in that order; junction bases with no gene match: 3. Here the CDR3 DNA reads TGTGCCAGCAGTGGGGGGGGGAGCACAGATACGCAGTATTTT. It is translated as CASSGGGSTDTQYF.

The chain uses TRBV7-2 and TRBJ1-3; unclear D gene. The J call may be incorrect, as the DNA end agrees better with TRBJ2-2. The V gene's germline CDR1 is SGHTA and CDR2 FQGNSA. CDR3 size: 15 residues. The CDR3 loop is CASSSRNGATGELFF. In DNA, the CDR3 is TGTGCCAGCAGCTCCCGGAACGGAGCCACCGGGGAGCTGTTTTTT.

The V call is TRBV29-1, the J call TRBJ1-4, with D possibly TRBD1 on 5 matching bases. The CDR3 runs 15 residues. The germline V and J ends were trimmed by 3 bases and 9 bases, with 20 bases remaining between them. Germline-derived CDR1 and CDR2 are SQVTM and ANQGSEA. CDR3 nucleotide sequence: TGCAGCGTTGACTTCGGGACTTCCCCTAAGAAAAAACTGTTTTTT. Amino acid sequence: CSVDFGTSPKKKLFF.

This clone was observed a single time. The chain employs TRBV6-5 and TRBJ1-1; D perhaps matches TRBD1 (6 bases). CDR3 length equals 14 residues. CDR1 and CDR2 (germline): MNHEY, SVGAGI. Trimming took off 2 bases at V and 6 bases at J, with 13 bases between the two ends. CDR3 region: CASSYDIGGPEAFF. The CDR3, as DNA: TGTGCCAGCAGTTACGATATTGGGGGCCCTGAAGCTTTCTTT.

The chain employs TRBV2 and TRBJ2-7; TRBD1 agrees at 10 bases. Losses at the gene ends were 0 bases for V and 3 bases for J; bases not matched to a gene: 2. This CDR3 region has 15 residues. Germline lookup yields CDR1 SNHLY and CDR2 FYNNEI. The CDR3 DNA reads as TGTGCCAGCAGTGAAGCGGGGGACAGGGGCTACGAGCAGTACTTC. This codes for CASSEAGDRGYEQYF.

This clone came up a few times. This chain joins TRBV7-2 and TRBJ2-1; 11 bases agree with TRBD2. Unmatched junction bases numbered 3, after V lost 3 bases and J lost 5 bases. The germline V gene encodes CDR1 SGHTA and CDR2 FQGNSA. The CDR3 is made up of 15 amino acids. The CDR3 nucleotides read TGTGCCAGCAGCTTCATGACTAGCGGGGACAATGAGCAGTTCTTC. It is translated as CASSFMTSGDNEQFF.

The chain combines TRBV11-2 with TRBJ1-1; no firm D call. The CDR3 covers 15 residues. The germline gives CDR1 SGHAT, CDR2 FQNNGV. The V end was cut by 1 base, the J end by 5 bases, with 14 bases between. CDR3 protein: CASSLGLGSRTEAFF. CDR3 DNA: TGTGCCAGCAGCTTAGGGCTAGGCTCGAGGACTGAAGCTTTCTTT.